The clone carrying this TCR beta chain was detected ten times or more. Its antigen is still unknown. The data derive from a study of response to subunit inactivated influenza vaccine. Germline V CDR1 and CDR2: SQVTM, ANQGSEA. V lost 5 bases and J 2 bases, leaving 13 bases between the germline ends. This CDR3 has 13 residues. General study points: Authors suggested seasonal influenza vaccinations each recruit few new T cells.

TCRdb re-analysed the RT-PCR reads in MiXCR, keeping a single row per CDR3 protein. The table has 700,000 to 900,000 distinct CDR3 sequences, 21% seen once. This chain joins TRBV29-1 and TRBJ2-7, with a tentative D call TRBD2 (5 bases). This clonotype was obtained from a man aged 45 to 65 who received an inactivated influenza vaccine. The sample consisted of PBMCs from blood, taken approximately 5 days after vaccination. The CDR3 sequence: CSVLGSRPYEQYF. CDR3 coding DNA: TGCAGCGTTCTAGGGAGTCGACCCTACGAGCAGTACTTC.